Listed below are T cell receptor beta chains from one sample, sequenced in a study of graft-versus-host responses after intestinal transplantation. The antigens of these receptors remain unknown. Profiled with immunoSEQ multiplex PCR; TCRdb holds only in-frame clones, not every one. The sample records fewer than 120,000 clones, around 95% being singletons. Source: unstimulated CD8+ T cells sorted from spleen or lymph node cells, taken before intestinal transplant. The receptors originated from a human donor who received an intestinal transplant. Both conserved end residues are trimmed from each CDR3. The order of the fields is V gene, D gene, J gene, CDR3 protein. A D gene is named only where the DNA matches it firmly.

V gene: TRBV7-2; D gene: TRBD1; J gene: TRBJ2-5; CDR3 protein: ASSHHRQGVKTYPGTQY
V gene: TRBV19; D gene: NA; J gene: TRBJ1-5; CDR3 protein: ASSIMSGGNQPQH
V gene: TRBV6-5; D gene: NA; J gene: TRBJ2-3; CDR3 protein: ASSTPQDEADTQY
V gene: TRBV7-8; D gene: NA; J gene: TRBJ2-1; CDR3 protein: ASSLEGQGDEQF
V gene: TRBV7-9; D gene: NA; J gene: TRBJ2-7; CDR3 protein: ASSSLAPEQY
V gene: TRBV4-1; D gene: NA; J gene: TRBJ2-5; CDR3 protein: ASSLPLGGGPLGRWETQY
V gene: TRBV27; D gene: TRBD2; J gene: TRBJ2-2; CDR3 protein: ASSYTKREGHGELF
V gene: TRBV6-1; D gene: NA; J gene: TRBJ2-5; CDR3 protein: ASGGKQIHQETQY
V gene: TRBV6-5; D gene: NA; J gene: TRBJ1-1; CDR3 protein: ASSPDGGRAEAF
V gene: TRBV5-6; D gene: NA; J gene: TRBJ2-4; CDR3 protein: ASSWGNPGHRQNIQY
V gene: TRBV6-5; D gene: NA; J gene: TRBJ2-1; CDR3 protein: ASSYSSASEQF
V gene: TRBV9; D gene: NA; J gene: TRBJ2-2; CDR3 protein: ASSAGAGELF
V gene: TRBV7-8; D gene: TRBD1; J gene: TRBJ2-7; CDR3 protein: ASSQAGTGQYEQY
V gene: TRBV9; D gene: TRBD2; J gene: TRBJ2-1; CDR3 protein: ASSGGLGGGEQF
V gene: TRBV19; D gene: NA; J gene: TRBJ2-7; CDR3 protein: ATSAGWTYEQY
V gene: TRBV5-1; D gene: NA; J gene: TRBJ2-7; CDR3 protein: ASSQGSHEQY
V gene: TRBV6-5; D gene: TRBD1; J gene: TRBJ1-5; CDR3 protein: ASSLGQSSNQPQH
V gene: TRBV5-1; D gene: TRBD2; J gene: TRBJ2-7; CDR3 protein: ASSLASGSGGVSYEQY
V gene: TRBV19; D gene: NA; J gene: TRBJ1-1; CDR3 protein: ASGWGNTEAF